These T cell receptor beta chains were read from a single sample in a study of blood T cell repertoires in COVID-19. The data were produced by immunoSEQ multiplex PCR, yet TCRdb's version contains in-frame clones alone and is incomplete. The top ten hold roughly 10% of the sample, which has around 140,000 clones, around 80% seen once. Material: peripheral blood. The receptors were gathered from a man in his sixties with active or convalescent COVID-19. CDR3s include the opening cysteine and the closing phenylalanine or tryptophan. A D gene is named only where the DNA matches it firmly. Rows give clone size only sometimes, using once, few, many, or a class for an expanded clone.

d_call clone_size j_call v_call cdr3_aa cdr3_nt
. once TRBJ1-2 TRBV11-3 CASSLVGPSGYTF TGTGCCAGCAGCTTAGTGGGCCCGAGCGGCTACACCTTC
. . TRBJ2-2 TRBV19 CASSMKTVGELFF TGTGCCAGTAGTATGAAGACTGTCGGGGAGCTGTTTTTT
. . TRBJ2-4 TRBV14 CASSPTGNIQYF TGTGCCAGCAGCCCCACAGGGAACATTCAGTACTTC
. . TRBJ2-7 TRBV29-1 CSASAGQTFGEQYF TGCAGCGCCTCGGCGGGACAGACCTTCGGGGAGCAGTACTTC
. few TRBJ1-5 TRBV27 CASSARSRTEGRRPQHF TGTGCCAGCAGTGCACGGTCCCGGACAGAGGGTAGGCGGCCCCAGCATTTT
. . TRBJ1-2 TRBV27 CASSLQGTYGYTF TGTGCCAGCAGTTTACAGGGGACCTATGGCTACACCTTC
. . TRBJ1-4 TRBV30 CAWSVRSNEKLFF TGTGCCTGGAGTGTACGGAGTAATGAAAAACTGTTTTTT
. . TRBJ1-2 TRBV4-1 CASSQDLGQFVVTNYGYTF TGCGCCAGCAGCCAAGATCTGGGCCAATTTGTCGTAACTAACTATGGCTACACCTTC
TRBD1 . TRBJ1-1 TRBV11-3 CASSWGQVIREAFF TGTGCCAGCAGCTGGGGACAGGTCATACGAGAAGCTTTCTTT
TRBD1 once TRBJ1-1 TRBV19 CASMGARGRVTEAFF TGTGCCAGTATGGGGGCCAGGGGGCGCGTCACTGAAGCTTTCTTT
. . TRBJ1-5 TRBV6-5 CASRPGGSPNQPQHF TGTGCCAGCAGGCCCGGGGGGAGTCCAAATCAGCCCCAGCATTTT
TRBD2 once TRBJ2-2 TRBV7-2 CASSGEGLVPSGELFF TGTGCCAGCAGCGGAGAGGGACTAGTTCCCTCCGGGGAGCTGTTTTTT
TRBD2 . TRBJ2-7 TRBV7-2 CASSSMTSGVYEQYF TGTGCCAGCAGCTCTATGACTAGCGGGGTCTACGAGCAGTACTTC
. few TRBJ1-2 TRBV2 CASSVGGNYGYTF TGTGCCAGCAGTGTGGGGGGTAACTATGGCTACACCTTC
. . TRBJ2-1 TRBV10-2 CASNRPQGGSYNEQFF TGCGCCAGCAACAGGCCCCAGGGGGGTTCCTACAATGAGCAGTTCTTC
. . TRBJ1-1 TRBV6-5 CASSTRLGIEAFF TGTGCCAGCAGTACCCGACTGGGTATTGAAGCTTTCTTT
. . TRBJ2-3 TRBV2 CASSERLASTDTQYF TGTGCCAGCAGTGAACGGCTAGCCTCCACAGATACGCAGTATTTT
. . TRBJ1-2 TRBV9 CASQAGGAAGGYTF TGTGCCAGCCAAGCGGGGGGAGCTGCTGGTGGCTACACCTTC
. . TRBJ2-7 TRBV7-2 CASSQMAFYEQYF TGTGCCAGCAGCCAAATGGCCTTCTACGAGCAGTACTTC
. once TRBJ1-2 TRBV28 CASSLDSLVYGYTF TGTGCCAGCAGTCTGGACAGCCTTGTCTATGGCTACACCTTC
. . TRBJ1-1 TRBV3-1/TRBV3-2 CASSHGHKNTEAFF TGTGCCAGCAGCCATGGACACAAGAACACTGAAGCTTTCTTT
. . TRBJ1-1 TRBV7-2 CASSSQGHGTEAFF TGTGCCAGCAGCTCCCAGGGTCATGGCACTGAAGCTTTCTTT
. . TRBJ1-2 TRBV6-5 CASSRSRGSYGYTF TGTGCCAGCAGTCGGAGTCGTGGAAGCTATGGCTACACCTTC
TRBD1 . TRBJ1-3 TRBV7-2 CASSAKGGRNTIYF TGTGCCAGCAGCGCAAAAGGGGGCCGAAACACCATATATTTT
TRBD2 once TRBJ2-3 TRBV5-4 CASREGTSGGATDTQYF TGTGCCAGCAGGGAGGGGACTAGCGGGGGGGCAACAGATACGCAGTATTTT
TRBD1 . TRBJ1-2 TRBV13 CASSLGNRGFPYGYTF TGTGCCAGCAGCTTAGGTAACAGGGGATTCCCCTATGGCTACACCTTC
. . TRBJ2-4 TRBV9 CASTPSGIAKNIQYF TGTGCCAGCACCCCATCCGGTATAGCCAAAAACATTCAGTACTTC
. . TRBJ1-1 TRBV11-3 CASSLGGDYTEAFF TGTGCCAGCAGCTTAGGAGGGGACTACACTGAAGCTTTCTTT
TRBD1 . TRBJ1-2 TRBV6-5 CASRRQGGLSYTF TGTGCCAGCAGAAGACAGGGTGGGTTAAGCTACACCTTC
TRBD2 once TRBJ2-1 TRBV28 CASSLPGLAGVEQFF TGTGCCAGCAGTCTTCCGGGACTAGCGGGAGTTGAGCAGTTCTTC
. . TRBJ2-5 TRBV6-1 CASSERNRQETQYF TGTGCCAGCAGTGAAAGGAACAGACAAGAGACCCAGTACTTC
TRBD2 . TRBJ2-5 TRBV10-2 CASERGSQETQYF TGCGCCAGCGAGCGGGGGAGCCAAGAGACCCAGTACTTC
TRBD2 . TRBJ2-3 TRBV7-2 CASSRIAGAGDTQYF TGTGCCAGCAGCCGGATAGCGGGGGCCGGAGATACGCAGTATTTT
TRBD2 . TRBJ2-1 TRBV19 CASSISLAGTYNEQFF TGTGCCAGTAGTATCAGTCTAGCGGGTACGTACAATGAGCAGTTCTTC
. once TRBJ2-3 TRBV20-1 CSASLGLVVSNTQYF TGCAGTGCTAGTCTCGGTCTAGTCGTTTCAAATACGCAGTATTTT
. once TRBJ2-3 TRBV4-3 CASSHTPGGAGDTDTQYF TGCGCCAGCAGCCACACCCCAGGGGGAGCGGGGGACACAGATACGCAGTATTTT
TRBD2 . TRBJ2-1 TRBV7-9 CASSLQAGVTSYNEQFF TGTGCCAGCAGCTTACAGGCGGGAGTAACCTCCTACAATGAGCAGTTCTTC
TRBD2 . TRBJ2-3 TRBV19 CASRTSGTYFTDTQYF TGTGCCAGTAGGACTAGCGGGACTTATTTCACAGATACGCAGTATTTT
. . TRBJ2-1 TRBV12-2 CASRFRLAGVYEQFF TGTGCAAGTCGCTTTCGTCTAGCGGGGGTGTATGAGCAGTTCTTC
TRBD2 . TRBJ2-5 TRBV5-6 CASSFFGREETQYF TGTGCCAGCAGCTTTTTCGGGAGGGAAGAGACCCAGTACTTC
TRBD1 . TRBJ1-2 TRBV11-3 CASSSGQGPQYGYTF TGTGCCAGCAGCTCCGGACAGGGGCCCCAGTATGGCTACACCTTC
. . TRBJ1-3 TRBV11-2 CASSSEADLSGNTIYF TGTGCCAGCAGCTCAGAAGCGGACCTCTCTGGAAACACCATATATTTT
TRBD1 once TRBJ2-1 TRBV7-2 CASSSAGQGYNEQFF TGTGCCAGCAGCTCAGCGGGACAGGGGTATAATGAGCAGTTCTTC
TRBD2 few TRBJ2-4 TRBV4-1 CASSQPRGESKNIQYF TGCGCCAGCAGCCAACCCCGGGGGGAGTCCAAAAACATTCAGTACTTC
. . TRBJ2-6 TRBV6-5 CASSLGGSGANVLTF TGTGCCAGCAGTTTGGGGGGCTCTGGGGCCAACGTCCTGACTTTC
. . TRBJ2-7 TRBV7-2 CASTSGAGGEQYF TGTGCCAGCACCTCTGGGGCCGGGGGCGAGCAGTACTTC
. once TRBJ1-4 TRBV19 CASSIYRTTNEKLFF TGTGCCAGTAGTATTTACAGAACAACTAATGAAAAACTGTTTTTT